This TCR beta chain comes out of a study of blood T cells in healthy people across ages. As concerns this clonotype: Its matching antigen is unknown.

Study observations and caveats: Versus aged donors, long-lived donors had higher diversity and more naive CD4+ cells.

With a J-beta primer mix and a sample-barcoded 5' primer, a second PCR ran roughly 6 to 11 cycles. Each CDR3 protein gets one entry after TCRdb re-called the 5' RACE reads with MiXCR. This sample has over 1,200,000 distinct CDR3 sequences, with around 55% found just once. This clonotype was obtained from a young man in good health. Sequencing was carried out using blood.

The CDR3 reads CASSLTPGLAGSNTGELFF. The CDR3 DNA reads as TGTGCCAGCAGCCTTACCCCTGGACTAGCGGGGAGCAACACCGGGGAGCTGTTTTTT. The chain has TRBV12-3 or TRBV12-4 and TRBJ2-2; 12 positions agree with TRBD2. V was clipped by 6 bases and J by 2 bases; unmatched bases: 13. The CDR3 sequence is 19 residues long.